This T cell receptor (beta chain) comes out of a study of metastatic and nonmetastatic thyroid tumors. In the study overall: The study looked at repertoires side by side in blood and in tumor or nodule tissue from malignant and benign thyroid patients.

The germline V gene has CDR1 LNHDA and CDR2 SQIVND (reference sequence). This CDR3 has 15 amino acids. With V trimmed by 7 bases and J by 4 bases, 7 bases remained unmatched. Study observations and caveats: It was reported that TCR beta diversity was significantly higher in malignant thyroid tumors than benign nodules, in blood and tumor.

No patient had received any treatment before thyroid surgery. Using MiXCR, TCRdb reanalyzed the PCR reads. The repertoire holds 15,000 or so clones, with around an eighth as singletons. This clone was detected many times. The antigen remains undetermined. This rearrangement joins TRBV19 to TRBJ1-2, with 12 bases lining up with TRBD1. The TCR originated in a female donor with papillary thyroid cancer or a benign thyroid nodule (not recorded which). Some clones in this sample may be carry-over from other donors' samples. Sequenced input: tumor tissue. CDR3 amino acids: CASTLGQGASYGYTF. The CDR3 nucleotides are TGTGCCAGTACCCTGGGACAGGGGGCTAGCTATGGCTACACCTTC.